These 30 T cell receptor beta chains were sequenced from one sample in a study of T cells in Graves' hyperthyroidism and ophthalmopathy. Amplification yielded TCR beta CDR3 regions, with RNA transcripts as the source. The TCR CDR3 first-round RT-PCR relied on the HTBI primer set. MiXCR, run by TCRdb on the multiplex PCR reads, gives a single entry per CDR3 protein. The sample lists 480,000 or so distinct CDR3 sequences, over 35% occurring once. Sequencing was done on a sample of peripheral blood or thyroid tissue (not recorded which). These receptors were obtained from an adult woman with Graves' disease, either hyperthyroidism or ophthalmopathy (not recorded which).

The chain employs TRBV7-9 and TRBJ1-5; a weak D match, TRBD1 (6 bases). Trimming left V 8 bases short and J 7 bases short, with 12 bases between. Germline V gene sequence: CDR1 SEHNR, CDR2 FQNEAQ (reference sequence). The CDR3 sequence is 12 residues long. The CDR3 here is CASRDNLQPQHF. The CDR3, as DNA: TGTGCCAGCCGGGACAACTTACAGCCCCAGCATTTT.

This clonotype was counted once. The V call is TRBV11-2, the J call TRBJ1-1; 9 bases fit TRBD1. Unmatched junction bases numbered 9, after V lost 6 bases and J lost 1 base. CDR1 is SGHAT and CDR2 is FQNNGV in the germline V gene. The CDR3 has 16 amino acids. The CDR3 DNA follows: TGTGCCAGCAGTTTTACAGGGGGCGAAGGGAACACTGAAGCTTTCTTT. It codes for CASSFTGGEGNTEAFF.

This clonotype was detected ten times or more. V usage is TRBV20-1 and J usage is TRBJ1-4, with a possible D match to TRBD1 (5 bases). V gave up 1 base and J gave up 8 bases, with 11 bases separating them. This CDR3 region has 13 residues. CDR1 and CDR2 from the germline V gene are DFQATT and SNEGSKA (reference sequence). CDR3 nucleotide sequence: TGCAGTGCTAGAGTACTTGGGGGGGAAAAACTGTTTTTT. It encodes CSARVLGGEKLFF.

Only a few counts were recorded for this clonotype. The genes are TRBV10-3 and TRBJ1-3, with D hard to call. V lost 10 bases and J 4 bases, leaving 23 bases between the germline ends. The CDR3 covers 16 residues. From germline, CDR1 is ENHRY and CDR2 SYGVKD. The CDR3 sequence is CASSASGRVGGNTIYF. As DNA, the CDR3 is TGTGCCAGCTCAGCGTCCGGGCGGGTCGGCGGAAACACCATATATTTT.

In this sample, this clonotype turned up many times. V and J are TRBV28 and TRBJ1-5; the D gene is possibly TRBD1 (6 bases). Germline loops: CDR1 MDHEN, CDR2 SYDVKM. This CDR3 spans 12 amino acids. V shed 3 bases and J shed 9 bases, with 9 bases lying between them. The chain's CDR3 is CASSLGGWPQHF. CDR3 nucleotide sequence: TGTGCCAGCAGTTTGGGGGGCTGGCCCCAGCATTTT.

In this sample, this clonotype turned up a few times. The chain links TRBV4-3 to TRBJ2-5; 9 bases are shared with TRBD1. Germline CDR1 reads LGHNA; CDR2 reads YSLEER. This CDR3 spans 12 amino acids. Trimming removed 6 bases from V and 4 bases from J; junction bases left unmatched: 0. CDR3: CASRGQGETQYF. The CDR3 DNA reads TGCGCCAGCAGGGGACAGGGAGAGACCCAGTACTTC.

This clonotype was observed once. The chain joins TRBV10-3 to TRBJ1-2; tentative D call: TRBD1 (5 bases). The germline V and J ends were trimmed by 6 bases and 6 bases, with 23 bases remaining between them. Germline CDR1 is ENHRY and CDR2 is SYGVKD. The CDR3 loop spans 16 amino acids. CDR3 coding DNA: TGTGCCATCAGCTACAAGGACACTTCCGGGGACGATGGCTACACCTTC. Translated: CAISYKDTSGDDGYTF.

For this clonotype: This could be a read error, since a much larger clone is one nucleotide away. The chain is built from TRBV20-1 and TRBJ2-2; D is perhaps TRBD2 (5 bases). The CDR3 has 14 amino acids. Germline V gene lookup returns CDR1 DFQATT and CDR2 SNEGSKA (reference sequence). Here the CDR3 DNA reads TGCAGTGCTAGAGATGCTCAGGCACCCGGGGAGCTGCTTTTT. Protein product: CSARDAQAPGELLF.

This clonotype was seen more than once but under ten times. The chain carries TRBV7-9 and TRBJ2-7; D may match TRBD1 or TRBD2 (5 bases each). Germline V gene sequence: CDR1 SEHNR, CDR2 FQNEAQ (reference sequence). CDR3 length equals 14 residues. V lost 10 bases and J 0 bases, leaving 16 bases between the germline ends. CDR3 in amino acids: CATEPGTGSYEQYF. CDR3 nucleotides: TGTGCCACTGAACCCGGGACCGGCTCCTACGAGCAGTACTTC. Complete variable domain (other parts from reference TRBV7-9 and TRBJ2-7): DTGVSQNPRHKITKRGQNVTFRCDPISEHNRLYWYRQTLGQGPEFLTYFQNEAQLEKSRLLSDRFSAERPKGSFSTLEIQRTEQGDSAMYLCATEPGTGSYEQYFGPGTRLTVT.

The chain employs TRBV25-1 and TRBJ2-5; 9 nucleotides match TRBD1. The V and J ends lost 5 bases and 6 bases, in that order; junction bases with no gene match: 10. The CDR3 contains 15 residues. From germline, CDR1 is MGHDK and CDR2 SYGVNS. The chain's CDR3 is CASSPQWTGAKTQYF. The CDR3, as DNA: TGTGCCAGCAGTCCACAGTGGACAGGGGCGAAGACCCAGTACTTC.

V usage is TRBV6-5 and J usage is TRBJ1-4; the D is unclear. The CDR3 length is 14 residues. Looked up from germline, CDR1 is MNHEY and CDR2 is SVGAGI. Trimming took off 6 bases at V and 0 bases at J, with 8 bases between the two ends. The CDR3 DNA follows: TGTGCCAGCAGGTTGCGCGCAACTAATGAAAAACTGTTTTTT. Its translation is CASRLRATNEKLFF.

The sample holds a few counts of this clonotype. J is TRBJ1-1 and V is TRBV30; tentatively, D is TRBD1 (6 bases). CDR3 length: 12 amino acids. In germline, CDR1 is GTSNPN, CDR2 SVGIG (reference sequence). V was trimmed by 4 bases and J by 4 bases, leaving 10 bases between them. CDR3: CAWKGGSTEAFF. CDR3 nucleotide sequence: TGTGCCTGGAAGGGGGGGAGCACTGAAGCTTTCTTT.

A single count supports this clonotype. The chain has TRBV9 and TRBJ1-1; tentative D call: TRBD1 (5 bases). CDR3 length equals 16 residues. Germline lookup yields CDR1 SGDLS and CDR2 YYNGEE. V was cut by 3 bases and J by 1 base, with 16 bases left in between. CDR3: CASSAGWGRANTEAFF. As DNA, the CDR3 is TGTGCCAGCAGCGCCGGATGGGGCAGGGCGAACACTGAAGCTTTCTTT.

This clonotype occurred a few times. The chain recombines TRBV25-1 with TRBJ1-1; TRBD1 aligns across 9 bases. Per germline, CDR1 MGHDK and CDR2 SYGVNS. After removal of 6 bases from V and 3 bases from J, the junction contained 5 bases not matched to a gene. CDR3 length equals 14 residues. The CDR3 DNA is TGTGCCAGCAGCAGGGACAGGGAATACACTGAAGCTTTCTTT. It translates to CASSRDREYTEAFF.

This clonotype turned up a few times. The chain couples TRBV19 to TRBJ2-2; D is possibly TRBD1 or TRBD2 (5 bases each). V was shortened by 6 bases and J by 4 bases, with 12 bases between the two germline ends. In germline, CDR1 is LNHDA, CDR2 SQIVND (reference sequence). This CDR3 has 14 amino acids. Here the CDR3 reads CASSGAGGTGELFF. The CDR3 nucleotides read TGTGCCAGTAGCGGGGCAGGTGGCACCGGGGAGCTGTTTTTT.

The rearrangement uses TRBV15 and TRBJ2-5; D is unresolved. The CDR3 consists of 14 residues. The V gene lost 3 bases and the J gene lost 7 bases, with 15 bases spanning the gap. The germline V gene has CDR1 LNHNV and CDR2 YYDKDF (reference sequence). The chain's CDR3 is CATSSPRTSWTQYF. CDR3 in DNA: TGTGCCACCAGCAGCCCACGGACCTCCTGGACCCAGTACTTC.

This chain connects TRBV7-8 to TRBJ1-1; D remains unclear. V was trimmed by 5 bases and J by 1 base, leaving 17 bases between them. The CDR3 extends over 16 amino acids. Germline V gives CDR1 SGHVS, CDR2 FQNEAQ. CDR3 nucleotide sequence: TGTGCCAGCAGCCCACCCCTAGCGGGAGGGAACACTGAAGCTTTCTTT. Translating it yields CASSPPLAGGNTEAFF.

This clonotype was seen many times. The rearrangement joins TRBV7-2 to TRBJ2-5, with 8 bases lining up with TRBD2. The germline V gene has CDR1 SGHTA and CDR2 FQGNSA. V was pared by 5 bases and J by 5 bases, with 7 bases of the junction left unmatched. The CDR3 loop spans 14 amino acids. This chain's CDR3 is CASSPPPGGETQYF. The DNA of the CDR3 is TGTGCCAGCAGCCCACCTCCGGGAGGGGAGACCCAGTACTTC.

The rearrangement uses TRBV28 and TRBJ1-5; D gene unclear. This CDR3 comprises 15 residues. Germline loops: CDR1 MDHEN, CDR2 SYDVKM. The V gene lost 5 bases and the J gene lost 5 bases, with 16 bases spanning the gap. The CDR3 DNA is TGTGCCAGCAGTCCCATGACGGGCGGGGATCAGCCCCAGCATTTT. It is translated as CASSPMTGGDQPQHF. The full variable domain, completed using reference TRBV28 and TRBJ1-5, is DVKVTQSSRYLVKRTGEKVFLECVQDMDHENMFWYRQDPGLGLRLIYFSYDVKMKEKGDIPEGYSVSREKKERFSLILESASTNQTSMYLCASSPMTGGDQPQHFGDGTRLSIL.

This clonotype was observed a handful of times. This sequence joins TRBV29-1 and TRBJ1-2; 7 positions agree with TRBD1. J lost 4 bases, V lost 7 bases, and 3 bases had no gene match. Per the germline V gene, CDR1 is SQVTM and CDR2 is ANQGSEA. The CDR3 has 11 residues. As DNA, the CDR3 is TGCAGCGCCAGGGACAGCTATGGCTACACCTTC. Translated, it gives CSARDSYGYTF.

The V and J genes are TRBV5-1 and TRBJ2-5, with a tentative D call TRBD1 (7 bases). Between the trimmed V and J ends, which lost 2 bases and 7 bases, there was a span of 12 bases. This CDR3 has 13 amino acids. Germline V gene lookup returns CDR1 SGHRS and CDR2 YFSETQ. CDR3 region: CASSFGQEGTQYF. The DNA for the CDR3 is TGCGCCAGCAGCTTCGGACAGGAGGGGACCCAGTACTTC.

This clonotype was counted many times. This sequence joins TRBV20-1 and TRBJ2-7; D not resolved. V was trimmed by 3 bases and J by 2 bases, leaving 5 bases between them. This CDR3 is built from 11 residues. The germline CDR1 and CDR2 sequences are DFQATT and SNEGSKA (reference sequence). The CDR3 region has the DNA TGCAGTGCTAGGATCCCCTACGAGCAGTACTTC. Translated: CSARIPYEQYF.

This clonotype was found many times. The DNA for the CDR3 is TGTGCCAGCAGTTTGGAAGCAGGTTTCGAAAAACTGTTTTTT. Translation gives CASSLEAGFEKLFF. The chain joins TRBV12-3 or TRBV12-4 to TRBJ1-4, with D unclear. The CDR3 totals 14 residues. Trimming shortened V by 3 bases and J by 8 bases, and 13 bases separated the two germline ends.

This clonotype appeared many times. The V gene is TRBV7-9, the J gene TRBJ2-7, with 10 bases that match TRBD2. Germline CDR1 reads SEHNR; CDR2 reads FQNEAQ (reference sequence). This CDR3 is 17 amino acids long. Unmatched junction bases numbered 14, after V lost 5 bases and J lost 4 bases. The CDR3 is CASSNGPLSGRDYEQYF. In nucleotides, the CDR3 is TGTGCCAGCAGCAACGGGCCTTTGAGCGGGAGGGATTACGAGCAGTACTTC.

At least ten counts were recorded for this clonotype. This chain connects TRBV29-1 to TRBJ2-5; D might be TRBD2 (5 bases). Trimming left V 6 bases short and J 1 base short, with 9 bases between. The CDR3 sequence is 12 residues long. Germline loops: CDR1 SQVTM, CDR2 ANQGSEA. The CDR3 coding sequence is TGCAGCGTCTGGACTGGCCAAGAGACCCAGTACTTC. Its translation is CSVWTGQETQYF.

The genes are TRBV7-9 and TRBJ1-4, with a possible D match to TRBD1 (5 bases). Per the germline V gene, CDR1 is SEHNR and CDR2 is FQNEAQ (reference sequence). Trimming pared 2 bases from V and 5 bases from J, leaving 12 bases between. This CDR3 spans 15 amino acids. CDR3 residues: CASSLPRGKNEKLFF. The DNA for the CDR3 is TGTGCCAGCAGCTTACCCCGGGGCAAGAATGAAAAACTGTTTTTT.

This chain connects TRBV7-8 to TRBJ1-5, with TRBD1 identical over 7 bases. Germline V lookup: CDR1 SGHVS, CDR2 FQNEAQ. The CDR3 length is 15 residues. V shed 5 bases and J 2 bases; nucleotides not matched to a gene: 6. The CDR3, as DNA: TGTGCCAGCAGCAATCAGGGGGAAGGCAATCAGCCCCAGCATTTT. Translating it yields CASSNQGEGNQPQHF.

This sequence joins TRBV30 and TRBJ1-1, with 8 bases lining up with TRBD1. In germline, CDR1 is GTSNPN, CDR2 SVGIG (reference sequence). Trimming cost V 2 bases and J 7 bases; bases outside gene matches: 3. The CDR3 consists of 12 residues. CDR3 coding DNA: TGTGCCTGGAGTCAACAGGGGGTTGAAGCTTTCTTT. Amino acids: CAWSQQGVEAFF.

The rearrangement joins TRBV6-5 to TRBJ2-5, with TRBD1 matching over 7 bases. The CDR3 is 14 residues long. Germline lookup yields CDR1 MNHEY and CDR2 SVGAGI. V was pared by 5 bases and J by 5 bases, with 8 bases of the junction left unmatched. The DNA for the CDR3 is TGTGCCAGCAGTAGAGACAGGGATAGGGAGACCCAGTACTTC. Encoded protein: CASSRDRDRETQYF.

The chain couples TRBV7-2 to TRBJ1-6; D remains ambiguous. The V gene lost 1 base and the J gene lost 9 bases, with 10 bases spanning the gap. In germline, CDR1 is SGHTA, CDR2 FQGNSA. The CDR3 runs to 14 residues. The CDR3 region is CASSLGRRGSPLHF. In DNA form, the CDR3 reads TGTGCCAGCAGCTTAGGCAGGAGAGGTTCACCCCTCCACTTT.